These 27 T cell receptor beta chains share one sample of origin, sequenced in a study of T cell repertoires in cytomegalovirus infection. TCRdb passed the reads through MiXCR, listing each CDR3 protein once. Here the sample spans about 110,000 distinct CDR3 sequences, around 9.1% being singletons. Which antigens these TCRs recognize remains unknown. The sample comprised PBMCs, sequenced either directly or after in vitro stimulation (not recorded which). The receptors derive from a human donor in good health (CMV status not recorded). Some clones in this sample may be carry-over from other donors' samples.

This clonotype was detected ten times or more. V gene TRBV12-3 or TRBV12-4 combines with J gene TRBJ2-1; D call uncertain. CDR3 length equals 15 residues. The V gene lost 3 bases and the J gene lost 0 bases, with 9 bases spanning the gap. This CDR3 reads CASSFDSSSYNEQFF. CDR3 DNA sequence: TGTGCCAGCAGTTTCGATAGTAGCTCCTACAATGAGCAGTTCTTC.

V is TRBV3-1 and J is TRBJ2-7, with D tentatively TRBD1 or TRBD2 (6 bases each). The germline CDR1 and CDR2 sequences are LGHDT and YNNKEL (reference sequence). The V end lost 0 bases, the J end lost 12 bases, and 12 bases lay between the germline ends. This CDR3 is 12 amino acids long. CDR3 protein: CASSQDPGGRYF. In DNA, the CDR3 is TGTGCCAGCAGCCAAGATCCCGGGGGCCGGTACTTC.

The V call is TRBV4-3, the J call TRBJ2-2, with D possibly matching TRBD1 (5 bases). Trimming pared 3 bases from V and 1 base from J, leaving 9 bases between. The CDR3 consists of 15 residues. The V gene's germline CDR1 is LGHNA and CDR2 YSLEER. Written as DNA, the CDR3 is TGCGCCAGCAGCCAGACAACAGGGAACACCGGGGAGCTGTTTTTT. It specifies CASSQTTGNTGELFF.

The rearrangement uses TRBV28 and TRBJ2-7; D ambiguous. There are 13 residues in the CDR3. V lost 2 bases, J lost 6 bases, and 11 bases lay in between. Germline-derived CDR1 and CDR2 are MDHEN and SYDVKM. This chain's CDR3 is CASSLRARGEQYF. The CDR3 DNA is TGTGCCAGCAGTTTAAGGGCTCGTGGCGAGCAGTACTTC.

The CDR3 here is CASSPGHSSGNTIYF. Here the CDR3 DNA reads TGTGCCAGCAGCCCGGGACATAGCTCTGGAAACACCATATATTTT. The chain combines TRBV7-9 with TRBJ1-3; D is perhaps TRBD1 (6 bases). From germline, CDR1 is SEHNR and CDR2 FQNEAQ (reference sequence). The CDR3 is 15 residues long. The V and J ends lost 5 bases and 0 bases respectively, with 11 bases between them.

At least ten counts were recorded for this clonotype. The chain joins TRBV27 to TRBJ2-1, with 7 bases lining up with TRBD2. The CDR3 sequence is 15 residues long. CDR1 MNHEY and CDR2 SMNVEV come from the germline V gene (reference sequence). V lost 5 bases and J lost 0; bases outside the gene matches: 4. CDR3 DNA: TGTGCCAGCAGTGTTCTAGCGGCCTCCTACAATGAGCAGTTCTTC. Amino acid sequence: CASSVLAASYNEQFF.

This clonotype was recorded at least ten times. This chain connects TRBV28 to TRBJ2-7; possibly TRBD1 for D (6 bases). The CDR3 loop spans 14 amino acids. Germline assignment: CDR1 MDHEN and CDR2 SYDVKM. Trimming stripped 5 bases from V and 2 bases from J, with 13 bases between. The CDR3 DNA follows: TGTGCCAGCAGTCTACAGGGCCCGACCTACGAGCAGTACTTC. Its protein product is CASSLQGPTYEQYF. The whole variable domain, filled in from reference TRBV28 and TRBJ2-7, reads DVKVTQSSRYLVKRTGEKVFLECVQDMDHENMFWYRQDPGLGLRLIYFSYDVKMKEKGDIPEGYSVSREKKERFSLILESASTNQTSMYLCASSLQGPTYEQYFGPGTRLTVT.

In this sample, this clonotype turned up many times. The DNA for the CDR3 is TGCGCCAGCAGCACCACACAGGGAGCTAGGAACTATGGCTACACCTTC. Residues: CASSTTQGARNYGYTF. The genes are TRBV5-1 and TRBJ1-2, with D perhaps TRBD1 (6 bases). V lost 4 bases, J lost 2 bases, and 18 bases lay in between. There are 16 residues in the CDR3. Germline lookup yields CDR1 SGHRS and CDR2 YFSETQ.

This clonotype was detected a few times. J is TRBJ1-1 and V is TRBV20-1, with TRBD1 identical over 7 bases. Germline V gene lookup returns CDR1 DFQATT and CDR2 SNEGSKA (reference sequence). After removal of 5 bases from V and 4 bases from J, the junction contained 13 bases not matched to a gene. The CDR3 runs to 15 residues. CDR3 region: CSASTGAPSLTEAFF. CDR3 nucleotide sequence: TGCAGTGCTTCTACAGGGGCCCCGTCGCTCACTGAAGCTTTCTTT.

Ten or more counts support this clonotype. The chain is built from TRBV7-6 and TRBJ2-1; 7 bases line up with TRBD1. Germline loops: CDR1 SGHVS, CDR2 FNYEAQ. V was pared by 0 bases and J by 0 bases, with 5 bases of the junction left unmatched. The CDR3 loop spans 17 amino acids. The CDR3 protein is CASSLANRGGSYNEQFF. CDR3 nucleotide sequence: TGTGCCAGCAGCTTAGCAAACAGGGGTGGCTCCTACAATGAGCAGTTCTTC.

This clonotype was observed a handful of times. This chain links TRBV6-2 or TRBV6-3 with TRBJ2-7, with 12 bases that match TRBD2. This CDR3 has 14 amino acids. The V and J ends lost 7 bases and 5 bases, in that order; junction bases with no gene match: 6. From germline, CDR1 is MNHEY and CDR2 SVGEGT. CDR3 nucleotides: TGTGCCAGCAAGGCGACTAGCGGGAGACACGAGCAGTACGTC. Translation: CASKATSGRHEQYV.

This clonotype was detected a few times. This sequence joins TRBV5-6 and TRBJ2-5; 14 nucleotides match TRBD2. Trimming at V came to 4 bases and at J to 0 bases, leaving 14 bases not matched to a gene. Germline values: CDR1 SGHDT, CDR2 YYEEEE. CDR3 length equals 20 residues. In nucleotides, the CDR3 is TGTGCCAGCAGCGGGACTCCGGGACTAGCGGGAGTGGCGGACCAAGAGACCCAGTACTTC. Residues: CASSGTPGLAGVADQETQYF.

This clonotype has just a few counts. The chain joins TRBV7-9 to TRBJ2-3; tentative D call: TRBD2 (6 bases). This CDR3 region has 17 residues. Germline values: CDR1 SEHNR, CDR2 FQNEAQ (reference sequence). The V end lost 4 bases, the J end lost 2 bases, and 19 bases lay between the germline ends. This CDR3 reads CASSSGVSGETTDTQYF. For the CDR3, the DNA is TGTGCCAGCAGCTCGGGGGTCAGCGGAGAGACCACAGATACGCAGTATTTT.

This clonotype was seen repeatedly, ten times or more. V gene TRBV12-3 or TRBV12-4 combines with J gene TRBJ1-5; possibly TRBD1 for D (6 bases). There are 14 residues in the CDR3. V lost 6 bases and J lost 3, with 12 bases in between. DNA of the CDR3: TGTGCCAGCAGAGCTGGGGGGCACAATCAGCCCCAGCATTTT. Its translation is CASRAGGHNQPQHF.

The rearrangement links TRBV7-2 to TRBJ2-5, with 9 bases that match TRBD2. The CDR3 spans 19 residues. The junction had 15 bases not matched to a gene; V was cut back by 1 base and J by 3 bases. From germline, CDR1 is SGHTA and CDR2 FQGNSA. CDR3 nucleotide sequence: TGTGCCAGCAGCTTAGGGGGTCGGGCGGGAGGGCCATTGGAAGAGACCCAGTACTTC. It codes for CASSLGGRAGGPLEETQYF.

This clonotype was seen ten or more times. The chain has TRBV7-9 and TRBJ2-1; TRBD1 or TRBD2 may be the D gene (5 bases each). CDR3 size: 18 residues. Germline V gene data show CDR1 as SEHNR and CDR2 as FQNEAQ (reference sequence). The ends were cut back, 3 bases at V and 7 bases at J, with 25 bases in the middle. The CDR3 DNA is TGTGCCAGCAGCTTTAGTTCGGGTGTTGGGGGTCATCTAAATGAGCAGTTCTTC. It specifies CASSFSSGVGGHLNEQFF.

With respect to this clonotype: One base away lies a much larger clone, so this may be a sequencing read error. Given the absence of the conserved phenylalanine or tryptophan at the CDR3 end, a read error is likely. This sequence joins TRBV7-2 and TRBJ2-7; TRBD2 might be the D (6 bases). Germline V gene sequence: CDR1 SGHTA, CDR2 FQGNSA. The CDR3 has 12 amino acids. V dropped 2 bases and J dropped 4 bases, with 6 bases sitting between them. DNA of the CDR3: TGTGCCAGCAGCTTACTAGCGTACGAGCAGTACTTA. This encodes CASSLLAYEQYL.

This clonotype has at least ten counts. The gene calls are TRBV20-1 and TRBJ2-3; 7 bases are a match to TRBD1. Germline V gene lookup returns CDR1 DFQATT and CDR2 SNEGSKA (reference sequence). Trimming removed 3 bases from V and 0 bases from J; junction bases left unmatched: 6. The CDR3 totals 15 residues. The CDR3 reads CSARGTELSTDTQYF. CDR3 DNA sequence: TGCAGTGCTAGGGGGACAGAGCTTAGCACAGATACGCAGTATTTT.

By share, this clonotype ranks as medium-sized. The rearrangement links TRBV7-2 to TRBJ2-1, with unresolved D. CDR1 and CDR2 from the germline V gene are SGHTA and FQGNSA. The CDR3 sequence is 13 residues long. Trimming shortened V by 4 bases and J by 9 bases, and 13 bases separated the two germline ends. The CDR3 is CASSSRARSEQFF. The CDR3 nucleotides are TGTGCCAGCAGCTCCCGGGCCAGGAGTGAGCAGTTCTTC.

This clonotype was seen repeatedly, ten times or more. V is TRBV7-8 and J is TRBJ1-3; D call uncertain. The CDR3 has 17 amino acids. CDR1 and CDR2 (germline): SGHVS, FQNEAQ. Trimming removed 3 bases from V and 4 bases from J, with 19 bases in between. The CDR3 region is CASSLLHRRGSGNTIYF. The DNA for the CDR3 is TGTGCCAGCAGCTTGCTTCATAGGCGGGGTTCCGGAAACACCATATATTTT.

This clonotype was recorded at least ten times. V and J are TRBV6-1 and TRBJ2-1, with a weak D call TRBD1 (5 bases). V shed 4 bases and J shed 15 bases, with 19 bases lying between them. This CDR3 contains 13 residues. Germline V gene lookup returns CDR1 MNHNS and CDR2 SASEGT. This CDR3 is CASSAVRVSEVFF. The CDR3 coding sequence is TGTGCCAGCAGTGCCGTCAGGGTTTCTGAAGTGTTCTTC.

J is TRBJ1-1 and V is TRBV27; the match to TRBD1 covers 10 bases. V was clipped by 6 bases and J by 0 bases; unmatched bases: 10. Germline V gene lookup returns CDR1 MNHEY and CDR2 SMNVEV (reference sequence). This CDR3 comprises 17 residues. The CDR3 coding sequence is TGTGCCAGCAGCCATCGAGCGACAGGGGGCATGAACACTGAAGCTTTCTTT. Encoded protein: CASSHRATGGMNTEAFF.

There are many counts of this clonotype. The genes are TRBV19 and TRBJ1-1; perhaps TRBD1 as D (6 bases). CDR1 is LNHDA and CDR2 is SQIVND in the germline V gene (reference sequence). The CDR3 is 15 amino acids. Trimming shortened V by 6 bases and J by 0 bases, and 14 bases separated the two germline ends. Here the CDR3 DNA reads TGTGCCAGTAGCTTAAACAGGGCCATGAACACTGAAGCTTTCTTT. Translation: CASSLNRAMNTEAFF.

CDR3 in amino acids: CSVEEAGGGTQYF. DNA for the CDR3: TGCAGCGTTGAAGAAGCGGGTGGGGGGACCCAGTACTTC. The chain employs TRBV29-1 and TRBJ2-5, with D maybe TRBD2 (6 bases). V lost 0 bases and J lost 7, with 12 bases in between. The CDR3 is made up of 13 amino acids. Germline assignment: CDR1 SQVTM and CDR2 ANQGSEA.

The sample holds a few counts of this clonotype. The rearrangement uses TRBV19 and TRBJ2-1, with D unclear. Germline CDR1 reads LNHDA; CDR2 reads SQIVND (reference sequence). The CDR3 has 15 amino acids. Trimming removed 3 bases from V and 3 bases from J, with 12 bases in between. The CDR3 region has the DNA TGTGCCAGTAGTATTCCTTCCAGTTTCTACAATGAGCAGTTCTTC. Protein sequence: CASSIPSSFYNEQFF. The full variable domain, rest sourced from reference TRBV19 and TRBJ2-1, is DGGITQSPKYLFRKEGQNVTLSCEQNLNHDAMYWYRQDPGQGLRLIYYSQIVNDFQKGDIAEGYSVSREKKESFPLTVTSAQKNPTAFYLCASSIPSSFYNEQFFGPGTRLTVL.

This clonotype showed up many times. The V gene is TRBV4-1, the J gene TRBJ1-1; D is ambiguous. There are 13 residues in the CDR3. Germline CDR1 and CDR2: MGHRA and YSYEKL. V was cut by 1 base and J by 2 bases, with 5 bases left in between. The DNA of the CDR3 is TGCGCCAGCAGCCAAGTGGGCAACACTGAAGCTTTCTTT. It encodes CASSQVGNTEAFF.

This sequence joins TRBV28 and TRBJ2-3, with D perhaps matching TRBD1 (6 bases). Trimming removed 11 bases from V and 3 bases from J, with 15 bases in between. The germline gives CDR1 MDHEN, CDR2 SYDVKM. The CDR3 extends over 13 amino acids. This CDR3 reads CALGGGSTDTQYF. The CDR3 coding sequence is TGTGCCCTGGGTGGGGGCAGTACAGATACGCAGTATTTT.